Listed below are T cell receptor beta chains from one sample, sequenced in a study of T-cell reconstitution after alpha-beta-depleted transplantation in children. From the PCR reads, TCRdb called clonotypes with MiXCR, one entry per CDR3 protein. This sample has about 600,000 distinct CDR3 sequences, with under 25% found just once. The sequences come from PBMCs, mostly from graft donor cells, collected 360 days after TCRalphabeta/CD19-depleted stem cell transplant. These TCRs come from a boy younger than two who had a stem cell transplant for acute myeloid leukemia, so the T cells may come from the graft donor. Both conserved end residues are part of each CDR3. The order of the fields is clone size, CDR3 length, V gene, D gene, J gene, CDR3 protein, CDR3 DNA. A D gene is named only where the DNA matches it firmly. Clone sizes are given selectively: once, few, many, or a class where the clone is expanded.

>many|15|TRBV20-1|NA|TRBJ2-2
CSARDRTSHTGELFF
TGCAGTGCTAGAGATCGCACATCCCACACCGGGGAGCTGTTTTTT
>NA|16|TRBV12-3/TRBV12-4|NA|TRBJ1-3
CASSPYRERSRNTIYF
TGTGCCAGCAGTCCTTACAGGGAGAGGTCTCGGAACACCATATATTTT
>few|16|TRBV6-1|NA|TRBJ2-5
CASSAAGSPGGETQYF
TGTGCCAGCAGCGCCGCCGGGTCCCCCGGAGGGGAGACCCAGTACTTC
>many|13|TRBV29-1|TRBD1|TRBJ1-2
CSTGQGTNYGYTF
TGCAGCACCGGACAGGGAACTAACTATGGCTACACCTTC
>NA|13|TRBV5-1|NA|TRBJ2-7
CASRPQVSDEQYF
TGCGCCAGCAGACCACAGGTCTCCGACGAGCAGTACTTC
>NA|14|TRBV9|NA|TRBJ2-5
CASSRAGVEETQYF
TGTGCCAGCAGCCGAGCAGGGGTGGAGGAGACCCAGTACTTC
>many|15|TRBV6-4|NA|TRBJ2-3
CASSDRRRATDTQYF
TGTGCCAGCAGTGACCGTCGGAGGGCCACAGATACGCAGTATTTT
>NA|13|TRBV27|NA|TRBJ1-6
CASSRRNDSPLHF
TGTGCCAGCAGCAGGCGTAACGATTCACCCCTCCACTTT
>NA|15|TRBV7-7|TRBD1|TRBJ2-5
CASSRTGGAEETQYF
TGTGCCAGCAGCCGCACAGGGGGCGCAGAAGAGACCCAGTACTTC
>few|17|TRBV10-3|NA|TRBJ2-6
CAISGDHGFTGANVLTF
TGTGCCATCAGTGGGGACCACGGGTTTACTGGGGCCAACGTCCTGACTTTC
>many|12|TRBV12-3/TRBV12-4|NA|TRBJ2-2
CASSRTDGELFF
TGTGCCAGCAGTCGGACAGACGGGGAGCTGTTTTTT
>many|14|TRBV7-6|NA|TRBJ1-2
CASSPEDGYYGYTF
TGTGCCAGCAGCCCCGAGGACGGGTACTATGGCTACACCTTC
>NA|18|TRBV20-1|NA|TRBJ2-4
CSARDDRDGGWVKNIQYF
TGCAGTGCTAGAGACGACAGGGATGGGGGGTGGGTCAAAAACATTCAGTACTTC
>few|13|TRBV20-1|NA|TRBJ1-6
CSAKVRVGSPLHF
TGCAGTGCGAAGGTCCGGGTGGGTTCACCCCTCCACTTT
>many|14|TRBV15|NA|TRBJ1-6
CASQQSSYNSPLHF
TGTGCCAGCCAACAGAGCTCCTATAATTCACCCCTCCACTTT
>NA|15|TRBV7-6|TRBD2|TRBJ2-3
CASSSRTSGVDTQYF
TGTGCCAGCAGCTCCCGGACTAGCGGGGTAGATACGCAGTATTTT
>NA|15|TRBV7-2|NA|TRBJ2-7
CASSLGAGTRYEQYF
TGTGCCAGCAGCTTAGGGGCGGGGACCCGGTACGAGCAGTACTTC
>many|14|TRBV7-2|NA|TRBJ1-2
CASSPPQQGTGYTF
TGTGCCAGCAGCCCTCCGCAACAGGGAACTGGCTACACCTTC
>many|14|TRBV5-1|TRBD2|TRBJ2-1
CASSIRDYHNEQFF
TGCGCCAGCAGCATCCGGGACTATCACAATGAGCAGTTCTTC
>many|14|TRBV28|NA|TRBJ1-6
CASRVGGTNSPLHF
TGTGCCAGCCGTGTGGGGGGAACAAATTCACCCCTCCACTTT
>few|13|TRBV11-2|NA|TRBJ2-5
CASSPRTGGTQYF
TGTGCCAGCAGCCCGCGGACTGGTGGGACCCAGTACTTC
>many|10|TRBV29-1|NA|TRBJ2-1
CSVERHEQFF
TGCAGCGTTGAAAGGCACGAGCAGTTCTTC
>NA|14|TRBV6-5|NA|TRBJ1-1
CASSYGLGGPEAFF
TGTGCCAGCAGTTACGGGTTAGGGGGGCCTGAAGCTTTCTTT
>few|14|TRBV7-2|TRBD1|TRBJ1-2
CASIPYRGQYGYTF
TGTGCCAGCATCCCGTACAGGGGGCAATATGGCTACACCTTC
>many|14|TRBV5-1|TRBD2|TRBJ2-7
CASSAGTSGYEQYF
TGTGCCAGCAGCGCCGGGACTAGCGGATACGAGCAGTACTTC
>few|13|TRBV7-9|NA|TRBJ2-7
CASSSPGTSEQYF
TGTGCCAGCAGCTCGCCAGGGACTTCCGAGCAGTACTTC
>once|17|TRBV24-1|NA|TRBJ2-5
CATSGERGGQPQETQYF
TGTGCCACCAGTGGAGAGAGGGGGGGGCAACCTCAAGAGACCCAGTACTTC
>few|14|TRBV15|NA|TRBJ1-1
CATSLIGGELKAFF
TGTGCCACCAGCCTAATCGGGGGGGAGTTGAAAGCTTTCTTT
>many|15|TRBV20-1|NA|TRBJ1-5
CSASETRLSNQPQHF
TGCAGTGCTAGTGAGACACGCCTGAGCAATCAGCCCCAGCATTTT
>few|15|TRBV12-3/TRBV12-4|TRBD1|TRBJ1-5
CASRTGDGSNQPQHF
TGTGCCAGCAGGACAGGGGATGGCAGCAATCAGCCCCAGCATTTT
>few|14|TRBV15|NA|TRBJ2-3
CATSADRAGDTQYF
TGTGCCACCAGCGCCGACAGAGCTGGGGATACGCAGTATTTT
>few|15|TRBV20-1|TRBD1|TRBJ2-1
CSAQPPRTGRPPWFF
TGCAGTGCTCAACCGCCCCGGACAGGGAGGCCCCCTTGGTTCTTC
>NA|12|TRBV28|NA|TRBJ1-6
CASRRRNSPLHF
TGTGCCAGCAGGCGGCGAAATTCACCCCTCCACTTT
>NA|14|TRBV6-1|TRBD1|TRBJ2-3
CASRAQGATDTQYF
TGTGCCAGCAGGGCACAGGGGGCGACAGATACGCAGTATTTT
>NA|17|TRBV25-1|NA|TRBJ2-4
CASSPYPGQPNKDIQYF
TGTGCCAGCAGCCCCTATCCCGGACAGCCAAACAAGGACATTCAGTACTTC
>many|16|TRBV28|NA|TRBJ2-3
CASSPDRDDSLIAQYF
TGTGCCAGCAGCCCCGACCGGGACGACTCCCTCATCGCCCAGTATTTT
>few|17|TRBV7-2|NA|TRBJ2-5
CASSLASATGPRETQYF
TGTGCCAGCAGCTTAGCCTCGGCCACAGGGCCCAGGGAGACCCAGTACTTC
>few|17|TRBV4-3|NA|TRBJ2-1
CASSQVAVRFGRDEQFF
TGCGCCAGCAGCCAAGTTGCGGTGCGGTTCGGGCGTGATGAGCAGTTCTTC
>NA|16|TRBV28|TRBD2|TRBJ2-5
CASSLGLAGDWETQYF
TGTGCCAGCAGTTTAGGGCTAGCGGGGGATTGGGAGACCCAGTACTTC
>NA|15|TRBV6-2/TRBV6-3|TRBD1|TRBJ2-7
CASRRGQASSYEQYF
TGTGCCAGCAGACGGGGACAGGCCAGCTCCTACGAGCAGTACTTC
>many|12|TRBV7-9|NA|TRBJ2-7
CASSLQGYEQYF
TGTGCCAGCAGTTTACAGGGTTACGAGCAGTACTTC
>NA|13|TRBV10-3|NA|TRBJ2-5
CAISELTGETQYF
TGTGCCATCAGTGAGTTAACAGGGGAGACCCAGTACTTC
>NA|15|TRBV7-2|TRBD1|TRBJ2-1
CASSPRRQGYNEQFF
TGTGCCAGCAGCCCACGGAGACAGGGGTACAATGAGCAGTTCTTC
>many|15|TRBV6-5|NA|TRBJ1-4
CASSSALDSNEKLFF
TGTGCCAGCAGTTCCGCTCTCGACAGTAATGAAAAACTGTTTTTT
>NA|17|TRBV12-3/TRBV12-4|TRBD1|TRBJ1-5
CASSWTLQGALDQPQHF
TGTGCCAGCAGTTGGACTTTACAGGGGGCATTAGATCAGCCCCAGCATTTT
>many|14|TRBV11-2|NA|TRBJ2-5
CASSLGQIQETQYF
TGTGCCAGCAGCCTAGGACAGATTCAAGAGACCCAGTACTTC
>NA|14|TRBV20-1|NA|TRBJ1-5
CSARIGGGNQPQHF
TGCAGTGCTAGAATTGGGGGCGGCAATCAGCCCCAGCATTTT
>few|16|TRBV5-6|NA|TRBJ2-1
CASSSLTGRPYNEQFF
TGTGCCAGCAGCTCGCTGACAGGGAGGCCTTACAATGAGCAGTTCTTC
>few|16|TRBV9|TRBD2|TRBJ2-5
CASSVGSGGAKETQYF
TGTGCCAGCAGCGTAGGCAGCGGGGGAGCTAAAGAGACCCAGTACTTC
>NA|14|TRBV6-1|NA|TRBJ2-3
CAISEGVGTDTQYF
TGTGCCATCAGTGAAGGGGTAGGCACAGATACGCAGTATTTT
>few|16|TRBV2|NA|TRBJ2-7
CASSEASGTGAYEQYF
TGTGCCAGCAGTGAAGCGTCCGGGACGGGGGCCTACGAGCAGTACTTC
>few|12|TRBV6-1|NA|TRBJ2-2
CASSGPLRELFF
TGTGCCAGCAGTGGACCCTTAAGAGAGCTGTTTTTT
>few|14|TRBV28|NA|TRBJ1-2
CASTWRAANYGYTF
TGTGCCAGCACCTGGAGGGCAGCTAACTATGGCTACACCTTC
>many|13|TRBV5-1|TRBD1|TRBJ2-7
CASSLGDRVEQYF
TGCGCCAGCAGCTTGGGCGACAGGGTCGAGCAGTACTTC
>NA|18|TRBV28|NA|TRBJ1-3
CASSQMNNPQGPGNTIYF
TGTGCCAGCAGCCAAATGAACAATCCCCAGGGACCTGGAAACACCATATATTTT
>few|15|TRBV6-2/TRBV6-3|NA|TRBJ2-5
CASRHIRGREETQYF
TGTGCCAGCAGACACATCAGGGGACGGGAAGAGACCCAGTACTTC
>few|15|TRBV20-1|NA|TRBJ2-5
CSARGPTSRRETQYF
TGCAGTGCTAGAGGCCCCACTAGCCGCCGGGAGACCCAGTACTTC
>few|14|TRBV6-5|NA|TRBJ1-1
CASSYSEGNTEAFF
TGTGCCAGCAGCTACTCGGAGGGGAACACTGAAGCTTTCTTT
>few|14|TRBV6-2/TRBV6-3|TRBD2|TRBJ2-7
CATGLRGGYYEQYF
TGTGCCACCGGGCTACGGGGGGGCTACTACGAGCAGTACTTC